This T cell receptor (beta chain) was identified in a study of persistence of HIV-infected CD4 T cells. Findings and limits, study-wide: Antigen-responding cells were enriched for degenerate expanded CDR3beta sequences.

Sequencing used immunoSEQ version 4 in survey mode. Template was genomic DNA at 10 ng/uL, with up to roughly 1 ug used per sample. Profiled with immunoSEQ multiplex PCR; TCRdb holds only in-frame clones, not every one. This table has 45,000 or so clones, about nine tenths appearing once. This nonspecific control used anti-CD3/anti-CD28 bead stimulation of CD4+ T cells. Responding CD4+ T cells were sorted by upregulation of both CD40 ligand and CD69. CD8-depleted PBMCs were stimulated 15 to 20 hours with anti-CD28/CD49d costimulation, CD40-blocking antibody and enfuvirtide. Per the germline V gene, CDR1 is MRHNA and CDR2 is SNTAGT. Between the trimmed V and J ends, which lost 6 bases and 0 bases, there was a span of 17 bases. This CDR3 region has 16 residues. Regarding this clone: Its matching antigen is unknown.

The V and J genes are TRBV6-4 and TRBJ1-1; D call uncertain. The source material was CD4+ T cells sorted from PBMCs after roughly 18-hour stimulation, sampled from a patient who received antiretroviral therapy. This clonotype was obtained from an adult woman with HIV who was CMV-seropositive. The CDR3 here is CASRQTSGFLNTEAFF. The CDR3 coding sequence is TGTGCCAGCAGGCAAACCTCGGGTTTTCTGAACACTGAAGCTTTCTTT.